This T cell receptor (beta chain) was captured in a study of blood T cell repertoires in COVID-19. Seattle-derived patients entered the study during active infection and were followed longitudinally. In the source study's methods: Nucleated cell number was recorded as an estimate derived from reference gene primer amplification. Clones were read by immunoSEQ multiplex PCR, and TCRdb kept only the in-frame ones, dropping some. V and J calls and clone size follow that table, whereas D and trimming were derived from the DNA. The sample shows around 63,000 clones, 72% of them seen only once. This clone was seen a few times. The CDR3 contains 13 residues. V shed 5 bases and J 5 bases; nucleotides not matched to a gene: 5. The germline V gene has CDR1 MNHEY and CDR2 SVGAGI.

This receptor was taken from a woman aged 70-85 years with COVID-19, enrolled during active disease. The chain links TRBV6-5 to TRBJ1-2, with 7 bases lining up with TRBD1. What was sequenced was peripheral blood. In DNA form, the CDR3 reads TGTGCCAGCAGTCGCGGACAGGAATATGGCTACACCTTC. It translates to CASSRGQEYGYTF.